This TCR beta chain was obtained from a study of CD8+ T cells in alopecia areata (dated by TCRdb to between 2018 and 2020). General notes on the study: Treated patients were enrolled in an open-label pilot trial of oral tofacitinib, 5 to 10 mg twice daily, for moderate-to-severe alopecia areata. Biopsies were taken from tofacitinib-treated patients at baseline and again at 4 and 24 weeks into treatment, and several of those patients also had a later scalp biopsy. In both human patients and the C3H/HeJ mouse model, the study applied high-throughput TCRbeta sequencing to look at T cell clonal expansion in alopecia areata. RNA was extracted with the PAXgene miRNA kit for fixed scalp, the miRNeasy kit for PBMCs, and the RNeasy kit for mouse skin. TCRbeta CDR3 regions were amplified by immunoSEQ multiplex PCR using 35 Vbeta forward and 13 Jbeta reverse primers. Scalp tissue and sorted CD4+ and CD8+ peripheral blood T cells from patchy and totalis/universalis alopecia areata patients and from healthy controls were covered by human TCRbeta sequencing. Patients stayed on tofacitinib for 6 to 18 months and then had 6 months of follow-up off drug so that delayed response and recurrence could be assessed. Scalp clonality was compared among normal scalp (n=4), patchy alopecia areata scalp (n=8), and alopecia totalis/universalis scalp (n=8). The paper as a whole reports these results and caveats: Shared TCR sequences between patients were less evident than in mice, which may be partly attributable to HLA diversity in the patient population. Lesional scalp, especially in alopecia totalis/universalis, showed higher clonality and more expanded CD8+ clones than normal scalp, suggesting antigenic drive. Resident alphabeta T cells in normal human skin are also sequenced, complicating scalp TCR repertoire analysis, unlike mouse skin dominated by gammadelta T cells.

Per the publication, the time point label means: baseline before oral tofacitinib. Peripheral blood and lesional scalp punch biopsies were obtained from patients with alopecia areata. PBMCs were separated by density centrifugation and stained for CD3, CD4 and CD8, after which CD4+ and CD8+ T cells were sorted on a FACSAria. The library was generated by the immunoSEQ multiplex PCR assay. For TCR sequencing, RNA was extracted from every sample and reverse transcribed into cDNA to serve as template. First-strand cDNA was synthesized with SuperScript III using a 2:1 mix of oligo-dT and random hexamers. A synthetic immune receptor repertoire was used to measure amplification bias, and any remaining bias was corrected computationally. Turning to the authors' computational methods: Raw reads were preprocessed to remove errors, and CDR3 was defined according to IMGT conventions as the region from the conserved cysteine to phenylalanine. Clonality was calculated as 1 minus Shannon entropy normalized by log2 of the number of productive unique TCRs. CD4 or CD8 identity of scalp clones was inferred by cross-referencing scalp TCRbeta sequences with sorted blood CD4 and CD8 repertoires. This is the immuneACCESS table as TCRdb keeps it, with only in-frame sequences that have V and J called. A part of the clones is gone; compared with another copy, unresolved V genes explain less than half, and the rest is unexplained. The V and J calls and clone size were taken over from that table, and D and trimming were inferred from the DNA. The sample table records 100,000 to 150,000 clones; about 47% of these occur just once. The top ten hold 18% of the sample.

This clone occurred a few times. Which antigen it targets is not known. Base qualities are not recorded, but no much larger clone differs from it by a single base. The TCR was taken from a human donor with alopecia areata. Source: CD8+ T cells sorted from blood, taken at week 0.

The encoded CDR3 is CASSLGFGGGNTEAFF. The DNA sequence reads TGCGCCAGCAGCTTGGGCTTCGGCGGGGGGAACACTGAAGCTTTCTTT. This chain is built from TRBV5-1 and TRBJ1-1, and the D gene may be TRBD1, 5 bases matching. Sequences SGHRS (CDR1) and YFSETQ (CDR2) are obtained from the germline V gene. The junction shows trimming of 0 bases on V and 1 base on J, plus 13 bases between the germline ends. Spanning cysteine to phenylalanine, the CDR3 consists of 16 amino acids. This entry keeps only the CDR3 DNA: 48 bases, framed from base 1.